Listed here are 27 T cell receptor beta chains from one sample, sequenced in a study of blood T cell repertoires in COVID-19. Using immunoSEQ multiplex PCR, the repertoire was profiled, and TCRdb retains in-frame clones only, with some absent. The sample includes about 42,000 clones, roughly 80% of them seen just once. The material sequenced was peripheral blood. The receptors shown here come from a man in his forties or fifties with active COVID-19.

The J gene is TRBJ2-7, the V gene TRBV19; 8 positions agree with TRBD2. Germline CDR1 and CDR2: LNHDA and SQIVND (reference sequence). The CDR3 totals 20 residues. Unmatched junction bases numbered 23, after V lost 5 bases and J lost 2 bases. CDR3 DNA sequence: TGTGCCAGTAGTGCCGGCGGGGGGATAGCGGGATCTCCCCCTACCTACGAGCAGTACTTC. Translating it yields CASSAGGGIAGSPPTYEQYF.

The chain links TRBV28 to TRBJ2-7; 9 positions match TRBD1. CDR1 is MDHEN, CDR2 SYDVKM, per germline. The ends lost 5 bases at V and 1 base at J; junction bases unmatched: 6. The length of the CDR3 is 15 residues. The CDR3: CASSQDRGLSYEQYF. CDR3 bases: TGTGCCAGCAGTCAGGACAGGGGATTATCCTACGAGCAGTACTTC.

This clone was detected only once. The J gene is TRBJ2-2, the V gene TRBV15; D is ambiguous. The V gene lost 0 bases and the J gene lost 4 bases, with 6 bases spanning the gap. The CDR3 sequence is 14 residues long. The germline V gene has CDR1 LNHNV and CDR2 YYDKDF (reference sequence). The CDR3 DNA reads TGTGCCACCAGCAGAGATTACGGCACCGGGGAGCTGTTTTTT. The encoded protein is CATSRDYGTGELFF. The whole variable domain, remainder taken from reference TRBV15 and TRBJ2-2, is DAMVIQNPRYQVTQFGKPVTLSCSQTLNHNVMYWYQQKSSQAPKLLFHYYDKDFNNEADTPDNFQSRRPNTSFCFLDIRSPGLGDTAMYLCATSRDYGTGELFFGEGSRLTVL.

The CDR3 loop reads CASRTTGYNEKLFF. CDR3 nucleotides: TGTGCCAGCAGGACGACCGGGTATAATGAAAAACTGTTTTTT. V is TRBV6-5 and J is TRBJ1-4, with D unclear. CDR1 MNHEY and CDR2 SVGAGI come from the germline V gene. Trimming left V 6 bases short and J 4 bases short, with 12 bases between. This CDR3 has 14 amino acids.

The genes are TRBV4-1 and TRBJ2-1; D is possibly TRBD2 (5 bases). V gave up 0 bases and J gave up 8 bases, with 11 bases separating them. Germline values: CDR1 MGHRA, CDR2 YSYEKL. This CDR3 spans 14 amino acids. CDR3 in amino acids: CASSQDPGFYEQFF. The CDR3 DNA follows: TGCGCCAGCAGCCAAGATCCGGGGTTCTATGAGCAGTTCTTC.

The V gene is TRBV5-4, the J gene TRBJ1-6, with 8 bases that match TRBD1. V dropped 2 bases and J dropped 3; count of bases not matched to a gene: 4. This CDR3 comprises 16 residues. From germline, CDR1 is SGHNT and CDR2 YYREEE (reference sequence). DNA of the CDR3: TGTGCCAGCAGCTTACTCGGACAGGGCTATAATTCACCCCTCCACTTT. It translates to CASSLLGQGYNSPLHF.

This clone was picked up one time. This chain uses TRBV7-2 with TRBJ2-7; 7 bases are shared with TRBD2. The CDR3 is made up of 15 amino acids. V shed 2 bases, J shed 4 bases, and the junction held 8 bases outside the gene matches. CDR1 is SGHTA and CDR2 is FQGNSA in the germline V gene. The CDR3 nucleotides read TGTGCCAGCAGCTTAAATTCGGGGGGAACTTACGAGCAGTACTTC. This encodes CASSLNSGGTYEQYF. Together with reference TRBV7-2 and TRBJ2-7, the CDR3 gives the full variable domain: GAGVSQSPSNKVTEKGKDVELRCDPISGHTALYWYRQSLGQGLEFLIYFQGNSAPDKSGLPSDRFSAERTGGSVSTLTIQRTQQEDSAVYLCASSLNSGGTYEQYFGPGTRLTVT.

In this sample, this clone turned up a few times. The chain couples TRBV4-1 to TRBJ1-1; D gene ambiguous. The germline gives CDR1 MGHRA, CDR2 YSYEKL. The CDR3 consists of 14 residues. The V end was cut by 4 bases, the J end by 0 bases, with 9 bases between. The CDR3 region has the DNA TGCGCCAGCAGCCCGCGGGCGGTGAACACTGAAGCTTTCTTT. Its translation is CASSPRAVNTEAFF.

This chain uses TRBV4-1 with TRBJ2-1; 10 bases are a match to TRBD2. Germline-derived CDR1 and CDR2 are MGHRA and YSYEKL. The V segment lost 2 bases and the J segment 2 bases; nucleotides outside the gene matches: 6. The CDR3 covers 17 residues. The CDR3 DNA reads TGCGCCAGCAGCCAACCCACTACTAGCGGGACCTACAATGAGCAGTTCTTC. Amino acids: CASSQPTTSGTYNEQFF.

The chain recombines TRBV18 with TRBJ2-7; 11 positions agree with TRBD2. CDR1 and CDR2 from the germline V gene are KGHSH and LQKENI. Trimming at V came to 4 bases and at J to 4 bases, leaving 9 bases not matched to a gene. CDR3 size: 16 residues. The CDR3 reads CASSLRTSGRQYEQYF. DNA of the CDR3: TGTGCCAGCTCACTGAGGACTAGCGGGCGACAATACGAGCAGTACTTC.

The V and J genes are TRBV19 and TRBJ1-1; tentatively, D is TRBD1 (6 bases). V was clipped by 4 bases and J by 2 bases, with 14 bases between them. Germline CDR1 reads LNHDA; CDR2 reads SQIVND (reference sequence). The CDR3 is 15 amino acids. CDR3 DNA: TGTGCCAGTAGTAGCCAGGGGAAGTCAAACACTGAAGCTTTCTTT. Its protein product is CASSSQGKSNTEAFF. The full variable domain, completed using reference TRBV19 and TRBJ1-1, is DGGITQSPKYLFRKEGQNVTLSCEQNLNHDAMYWYRQDPGQGLRLIYYSQIVNDFQKGDIAEGYSVSREKKESFPLTVTSAQKNPTAFYLCASSSQGKSNTEAFFGQGTRLTVV.

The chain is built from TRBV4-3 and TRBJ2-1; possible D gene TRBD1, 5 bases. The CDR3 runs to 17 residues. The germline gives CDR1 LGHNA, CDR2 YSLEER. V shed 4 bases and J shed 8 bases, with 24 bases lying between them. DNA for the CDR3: TGCGCCAGCAGCCGGAACCGGCAGGGTGGTTTGGTTTATGAGCAGTTCTTC. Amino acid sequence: CASSRNRQGGLVYEQFF.

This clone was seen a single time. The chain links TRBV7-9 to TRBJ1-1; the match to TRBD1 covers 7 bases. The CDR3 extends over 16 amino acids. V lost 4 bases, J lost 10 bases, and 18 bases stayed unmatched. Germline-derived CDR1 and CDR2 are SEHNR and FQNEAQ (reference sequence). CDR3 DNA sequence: TGTGCCAGCAGCTCAGGACAGGTTTTTCGAACACTCGGAGCTTTCTTT. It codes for CASSSGQVFRTLGAFF.

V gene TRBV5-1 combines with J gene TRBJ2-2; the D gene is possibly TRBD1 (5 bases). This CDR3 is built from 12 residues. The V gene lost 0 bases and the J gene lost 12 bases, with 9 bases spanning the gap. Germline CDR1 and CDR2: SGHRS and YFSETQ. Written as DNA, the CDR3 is TGCGCCAGCAGCTTGGGGCAGGGAAAGCTGTTTTTT. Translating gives CASSLGQGKLFF.

The CDR3 nucleotides are TGTGCCAGCAGCTTAGTAGCGGGAGGCTCCTACAATGAGCAGTTCTTC. Protein sequence: CASSLVAGGSYNEQFF. The V gene is TRBV11-1, the J gene TRBJ2-1; TRBD2 matches at 10 bases. The CDR3 loop spans 16 amino acids. Per the germline V gene, CDR1 is SGHAT and CDR2 is FQDESV (reference sequence). After removal of 1 base from V and 0 bases from J, the junction contained 0 bases not matched to a gene.

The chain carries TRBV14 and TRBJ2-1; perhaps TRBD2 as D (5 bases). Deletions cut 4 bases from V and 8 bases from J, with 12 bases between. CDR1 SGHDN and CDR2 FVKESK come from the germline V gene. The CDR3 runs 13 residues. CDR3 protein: CASSLGGRDEQFF. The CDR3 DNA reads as TGTGCCAGCAGCCTCGGAGGCCGGGATGAGCAGTTCTTC.

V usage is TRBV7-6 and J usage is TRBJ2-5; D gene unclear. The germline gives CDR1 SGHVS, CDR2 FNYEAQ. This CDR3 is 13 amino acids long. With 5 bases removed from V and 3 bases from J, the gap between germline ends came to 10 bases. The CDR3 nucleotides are TGTGCCAGCAGCGTAGGACGGGAAGAGACCCAGTACTTC. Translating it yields CASSVGREETQYF.

CDR3: CASNRQGTDEQYF. CDR3 nucleotides: TGCGCCAGCAACCGACAGGGTACCGACGAGCAGTACTTC. J is TRBJ2-7 and V is TRBV5-1; 7 bases fit TRBD1. The trim removed 6 bases at V and 5 bases at J, leaving 8 bases unmatched. Germline V gene lookup returns CDR1 SGHRS and CDR2 YFSETQ. The CDR3 runs to 13 residues. Filled out from reference TRBV5-1 and TRBJ2-7, the complete variable domain reads KAGVTQTPRYLIKTRGQQVTLSCSPISGHRSVSWYQQTPGQGLQFLFEYFSETQRNKGNFPGRFSGRQFSNSRSEMNVSTLELGDSALYLCASNRQGTDEQYFGPGTRLTVT.

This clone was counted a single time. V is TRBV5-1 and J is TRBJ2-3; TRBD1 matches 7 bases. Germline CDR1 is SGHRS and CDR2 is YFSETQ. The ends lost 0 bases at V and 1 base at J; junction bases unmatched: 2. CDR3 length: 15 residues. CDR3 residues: CASSLGTGGTDTQYF. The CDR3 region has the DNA TGCGCCAGCAGCTTGGGTACAGGGGGCACAGATACGCAGTATTTT.

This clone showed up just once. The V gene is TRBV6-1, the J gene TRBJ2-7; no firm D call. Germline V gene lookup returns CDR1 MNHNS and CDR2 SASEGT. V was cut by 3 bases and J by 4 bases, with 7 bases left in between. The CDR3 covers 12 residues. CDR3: CASSELGYEQYF. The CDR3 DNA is TGTGCCAGCAGTGAGCTAGGTTACGAGCAGTACTTC.

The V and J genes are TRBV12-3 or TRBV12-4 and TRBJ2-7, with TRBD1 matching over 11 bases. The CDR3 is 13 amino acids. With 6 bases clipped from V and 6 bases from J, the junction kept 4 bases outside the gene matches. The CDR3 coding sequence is TGTGCCAGCAGCCCGGACAGGGGGCGCGAGCAGTACTTC. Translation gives CASSPDRGREQYF.

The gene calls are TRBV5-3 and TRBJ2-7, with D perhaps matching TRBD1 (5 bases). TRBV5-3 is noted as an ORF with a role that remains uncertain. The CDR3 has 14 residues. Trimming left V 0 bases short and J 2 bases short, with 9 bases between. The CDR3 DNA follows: TGTGCCAGAAGCTTGGGCAGGGCCGCCTACGAGCAGTACTTC. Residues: CARSLGRAAYEQYF.

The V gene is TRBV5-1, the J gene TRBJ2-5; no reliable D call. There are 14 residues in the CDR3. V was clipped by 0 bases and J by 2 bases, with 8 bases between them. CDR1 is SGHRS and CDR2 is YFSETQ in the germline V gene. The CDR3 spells CASSLARLQETQYF. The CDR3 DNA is TGCGCCAGCAGCTTGGCGCGGCTTCAAGAGACCCAGTACTTC.

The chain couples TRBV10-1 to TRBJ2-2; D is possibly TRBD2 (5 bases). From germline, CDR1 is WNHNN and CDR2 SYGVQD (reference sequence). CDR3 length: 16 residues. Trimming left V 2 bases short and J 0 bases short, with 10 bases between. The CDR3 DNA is TGCGCCAGCAGTGAGAGGTCGGGATCGAACACCGGGGAGCTGTTTTTT. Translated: CASSERSGSNTGELFF.

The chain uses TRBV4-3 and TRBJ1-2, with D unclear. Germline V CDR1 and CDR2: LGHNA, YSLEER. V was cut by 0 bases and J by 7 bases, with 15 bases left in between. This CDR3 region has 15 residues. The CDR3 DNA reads TGCGCCAGCAGCCAAGAGCCGTCGAGAGTATCTGGCTACACCTTC. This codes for CASSQEPSRVSGYTF.

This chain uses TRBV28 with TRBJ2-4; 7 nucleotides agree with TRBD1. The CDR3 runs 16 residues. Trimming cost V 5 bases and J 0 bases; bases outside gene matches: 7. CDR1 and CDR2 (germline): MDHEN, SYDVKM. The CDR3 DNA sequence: TGTGCCAGCAGTGGGGGACAGCGACTAGCCAAAAACATTCAGTACTTC. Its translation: CASSGGQRLAKNIQYF.

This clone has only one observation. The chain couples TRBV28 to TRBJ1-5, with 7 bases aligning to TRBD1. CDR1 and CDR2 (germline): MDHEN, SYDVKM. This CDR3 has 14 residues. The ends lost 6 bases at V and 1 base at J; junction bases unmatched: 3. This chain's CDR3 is CASRATGSNQPQHF. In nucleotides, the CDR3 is TGTGCCAGCAGGGCGACAGGGAGCAATCAGCCCCAGCATTTT.